These 27 T cell receptor beta chains came from one sample sequenced in a study of CD8 T cells in ankylosing spondylitis. TCRdb re-analysed the 5' RACE reads in MiXCR, keeping a single row per CDR3 protein. The repertoire includes 150,000 or so distinct CDR3 sequences, under 35% of them detected once, and 4.5% to 6% sits in the top ten. Sample: synovial fluid, either unsorted or a sorted T cell fraction (not recorded which). These TCRs come from a male donor with ankylosing spondylitis.

The J gene is TRBJ2-7, the V gene TRBV2, with TRBD2 matching over 11 bases. The CDR3 is made up of 14 amino acids. V was pared by 7 bases and J by 5 bases, with 7 bases of the junction left unmatched. Looked up from germline, CDR1 is SNHLY and CDR2 is FYNNEI. The CDR3 protein is CASTSGRPGNEQYF. Written as DNA, the CDR3 is TGTGCCAGCACTAGCGGGAGGCCCGGTAACGAGCAGTACTTC.

This clonotype was observed at least ten times. The chain has TRBV2 and TRBJ2-1; 8 bases agree with TRBD2. The germline V gene encodes CDR1 SNHLY and CDR2 FYNNEI. CDR3 length: 13 residues. V shed 8 bases and J 7 bases; nucleotides not matched to a gene: 7. The CDR3 spells CASLSGGINEQFF. CDR3 nucleotides: TGTGCCAGCCTATCGGGGGGGATAAATGAGCAGTTCTTC.

This clonotype was seen a handful of times. The V call is TRBV11-1, the J call TRBJ1-1; D is uncertain. V lost 1 base and J 5 bases, leaving 5 bases between the germline ends. CDR1 is SGHAT and CDR2 is FQDESV in the germline V gene (reference sequence). This CDR3 spans 12 amino acids. The CDR3 DNA is TGTGCCAGCAGCTTAGGAAAAACTGAAGCTTTCTTT. It yields the protein CASSLGKTEAFF.

This clonotype was counted a few times. This chain links TRBV20-1 with TRBJ2-7, with unresolved D. The CDR3 loop spans 11 amino acids. Germline CDR1 is DFQATT and CDR2 is SNEGSKA (reference sequence). Trimming took off 5 bases at V and 2 bases at J, with 7 bases between the two ends. The CDR3 loop reads CSAPAPYEQYF. Written as DNA, the CDR3 is TGCAGTGCTCCCGCCCCCTACGAGCAGTACTTC.

CDR3 in DNA: TGTGCCAGCAAGGGGGGGCTGGAGACCCAGTACTTC. Its protein is CASKGGLETQYF. V usage is TRBV28 and J usage is TRBJ2-5, with D perhaps TRBD2 (7 bases). The germline V gene has CDR1 MDHEN and CDR2 SYDVKM. Trimming shortened V by 7 bases and J by 5 bases, and 11 bases separated the two germline ends. The CDR3 runs to 12 residues.

The V gene is TRBV5-6, the J gene TRBJ1-2; tentatively, D is TRBD1 (5 bases). Trimming took off 4 bases at V and 0 bases at J, with 19 bases between the two ends. The V gene's germline CDR1 is SGHDT and CDR2 YYEEEE. This CDR3 region has 17 residues. The CDR3 region is CASSPDTGATANYGYTF. CDR3 nucleotide sequence: TGTGCCAGCAGCCCGGACACGGGTGCCACCGCTAACTATGGCTACACCTTC.

A remark on this clonotype: Germline and junction disagree at one end, which may indicate a read error. The rearrangement joins TRBV6-1 to TRBJ1-5; D is ambiguous. The CDR3 is 14 amino acids. Per germline, CDR1 MNHNS and CDR2 SASEGT. The CDR3 DNA reads as TGTGCCAGCAGTGACAGGCCTCGGGATCAGCCCCAGCAATTT. Amino acid sequence: CASSDRPRDQPQQF.

The chain employs TRBV28 and TRBJ1-1; D call uncertain. Germline-derived CDR1 and CDR2 are MDHEN and SYDVKM. This CDR3 is 10 amino acids long. V was clipped by 4 bases and J by 5 bases, with 2 bases between them. The CDR3 region is CASSYTEAFF. In DNA, the CDR3 is TGTGCCAGCAGTTATACTGAAGCTTTCTTT.

In this sample, this clonotype turned up a few times. V is TRBV7-2 and J is TRBJ2-1, with 13 bases lining up with TRBD2. The CDR3 loop spans 15 amino acids. The J segment lost 3 bases and the V segment lost 6 bases, leaving 2 bases of the junction unmatched. The germline gives CDR1 SGHTA, CDR2 FQGNSA. CDR3: CASRGLAGFYNEQFF. Written as DNA, the CDR3 is TGTGCCAGCAGGGGACTAGCGGGATTCTACAATGAGCAGTTCTTC.

The V gene is TRBV20-1, the J gene TRBJ1-5, with 7 bases fitting TRBD1. Germline CDR1 reads DFQATT; CDR2 reads SNEGSKA (reference sequence). V lost 4 bases to trimming and J lost 6 bases; unmatched junction nucleotides: 6. The CDR3 runs to 13 residues. As DNA, the CDR3 is TGCAGTGCTAAGGGACAGCCGGCTCAGCCCCAGCATTTT. Translated: CSAKGQPAQPQHF.

The chain links TRBV7-2 to TRBJ2-3, with 10 bases aligning to TRBD2. Germline CDR1 and CDR2: SGHTA and FQGNSA. J gave up 6 bases and V 6 bases, and 12 bases lay outside the gene matches. CDR3 length: 16 residues. For the CDR3, the DNA is TGTGCCAGCAGACCGGCGCGGGCTAGCGGGGGTGATACGCAGTATTTT. It translates to CASRPARASGGDTQYF. The entire variable domain, with the rest obtained from reference TRBV7-2 and TRBJ2-3, is as follows: GAGVSQSPSNKVTEKGKDVELRCDPISGHTALYWYRQSLGQGLEFLIYFQGNSAPDKSGLPSDRFSAERTGGSVSTLTIQRTQQEDSAVYLCASRPARASGGDTQYFGPGTRLTVL.

This clonotype was observed a handful of times. This rearrangement joins TRBV24-1 to TRBJ2-2; TRBD1 matches at 8 bases. In germline, CDR1 is KGHDR, CDR2 SFDVKD. After removal of 4 bases from V and 4 bases from J, the junction contained 10 bases not matched to a gene. This CDR3 comprises 17 residues. The CDR3: CATSDPPGQDVTGELFF. Written as DNA, the CDR3 is TGTGCCACCAGTGACCCCCCGGGACAGGATGTCACCGGGGAGCTGTTTTTT.

The chain joins TRBV7-7 to TRBJ2-7; TRBD1 matches 9 bases. The CDR3 length is 14 residues. V lost 5 bases, J lost 4 bases, and 6 bases stayed unmatched. The V gene's germline CDR1 is SSHAT and CDR2 FNYEAQ (reference sequence). The CDR3 nucleotides are TGTGCCAGCAGCGCCTCCGGGACAGGGTACGAGCAGTACTTC. Protein product: CASSASGTGYEQYF. The variable domain in full, completed from reference TRBV7-7 and TRBJ2-7, reads GAGVSQSPRYKVTKRGQDVTLRCDPISSHATLYWYQQALGQGPEFLTYFNYEAQPDKSGLPSDRFSAERPEGSISTLTIQRTEQRDSAMYRCASSASGTGYEQYFGPGTRLTVT.

This rearrangement joins TRBV7-8 to TRBJ1-2; 10 positions agree with TRBD1. CDR3 length: 14 residues. Germline-derived CDR1 and CDR2 are SGHVS and FQNEAQ. V shed 3 bases and J 7 bases; nucleotides not matched to a gene: 5. The CDR3: CASSFSGTGAGYTF. As DNA, the CDR3 is TGTGCCAGCAGCTTTTCCGGGACAGGGGCTGGCTACACCTTC.

This chain uses TRBV18 with TRBJ2-1, with D possibly called TRBD1 or TRBD2 (6 bases each). V was clipped by 3 bases and J by 8 bases, with 14 bases between them. CDR1 is KGHSH and CDR2 is LQKENI in the germline V gene. The CDR3 length is 14 residues. CDR3: CASSPIGGRDEQFF. In DNA form, the CDR3 reads TGTGCCAGCTCACCTATCGGGGGCAGGGATGAGCAGTTCTTC.

This clonotype was observed at least ten times. This chain connects TRBV5-6 to TRBJ2-1; D uncertain. The ends were cut back, 1 base at V and 9 bases at J, with 11 bases in the middle. The CDR3 runs to 13 residues. The germline V gene has CDR1 SGHDT and CDR2 YYEEEE. CDR3 in DNA: TGTGCCAGCAGCTTGCAAAGGGTCGGTGAGCAGTTCTTC. It encodes CASSLQRVGEQFF. The variable domain in full, completed from reference TRBV5-6 and TRBJ2-1, reads DAGVTQSPTHLIKTRGQQVTLRCSPKSGHDTVSWYQQALGQGPQFIFQYYEEEERQRGNFPDRFSGHQFPNYSSELNVNALLLGDSALYLCASSLQRVGEQFFGPGTRLTVL.

In its sample, this clonotype was seen many times. J is TRBJ2-2 and V is TRBV30; TRBD2 agrees at 7 bases. The V gene's germline CDR1 is GTSNPN and CDR2 SVGIG (reference sequence). V lost 0 bases to trimming and J lost 0 bases; unmatched junction nucleotides: 1. The CDR3 totals 15 residues. The CDR3 bases are TGTGCCTGGAGTGTAGCGGGGTCGAACACCGGGGAGCTGTTTTTT. Translated, it gives CAWSVAGSNTGELFF.

There are many counts of this clonotype. Here the CDR3 reads CSARDSRVRGFDQPQHF. CDR3 nucleotide sequence: TGCAGTGCTAGAGATTCTCGCGTCAGGGGTTTCGATCAGCCCCAGCATTTT. The rearrangement links TRBV20-1 to TRBJ1-5; TRBD1 might be the D (6 bases). The CDR3 loop spans 17 amino acids. Germline V lookup: CDR1 DFQATT, CDR2 SNEGSKA (reference sequence). V was trimmed by 0 bases and J by 5 bases, leaving 20 bases between them.

This clonotype turned up a few times. The chain carries TRBV20-1 and TRBJ2-4, with TRBD2 matching 7 bases. The CDR3 is 17 residues long. Germline V gives CDR1 DFQATT, CDR2 SNEGSKA (reference sequence). The ends lost 6 bases at V and 3 bases at J; junction bases unmatched: 17. CDR3 in amino acids: CSALGGQRLGVKNIQYF. The CDR3 DNA reads TGCAGTGCCTTGGGAGGGCAACGTTTAGGAGTCAAAAACATTCAGTACTTC.

There are a few counts of this clonotype. This rearrangement joins TRBV12-3 or TRBV12-4 to TRBJ2-7; 7 bases align to TRBD2. Trimming cost V 3 bases and J 5 bases; bases outside gene matches: 4. The CDR3 has 13 amino acids. CDR3 coding DNA: TGTGCCAGCAGTTTGGGAGGGAGTAACGAGCAGTACTTC. Amino acids: CASSLGGSNEQYF.

The rearrangement links TRBV6-1 to TRBJ1-6; perhaps TRBD1 as D (5 bases). V lost 8 bases and J lost 11, with 19 bases in between. Germline V gives CDR1 MNHNS, CDR2 SASEGT. The CDR3 contains 14 residues. The CDR3 here is CASGPDGSRAPLHF. The DNA for the CDR3 is TGTGCCAGCGGTCCCGATGGGAGCAGGGCACCCCTCCACTTT.

The rearrangement links TRBV12-3 or TRBV12-4 to TRBJ2-2; 16 bases line up with TRBD2. V lost 6 bases to trimming and J lost 5 bases; unmatched junction nucleotides: 9. CDR3 length equals 18 residues. The CDR3: CASRGGLAGGPGTGELFF. The CDR3 DNA reads as TGTGCCAGCAGGGGGGGACTAGCGGGAGGGCCGGGTACCGGGGAGCTGTTTTTT.

This clonotype appeared a few times. This chain uses TRBV4-3 with TRBJ2-1; D not resolved. Germline V gives CDR1 LGHNA, CDR2 YSLEER. V dropped 4 bases and J dropped 2 bases, with 6 bases sitting between them. CDR3 size: 13 residues. CDR3 sequence: CASSPEAYNEQFF. The CDR3 DNA reads as TGCGCCAGCAGCCCAGAGGCCTACAATGAGCAGTTCTTC.

This clonotype was seen a handful of times. The chain is built from TRBV20-1 and TRBJ2-1; D is perhaps TRBD2 (5 bases). Trimming left V 6 bases short and J 9 bases short, with 15 bases between. Germline CDR1 is DFQATT and CDR2 is SNEGSKA (reference sequence). The CDR3 consists of 12 residues. The CDR3 DNA is TGCAGTGCACCTCGACACAGCGGTGAGCAGTTCTTC. Its translation: CSAPRHSGEQFF.

The rearrangement joins TRBV11-2 to TRBJ2-2, with 10 nucleotides matching TRBD1. The germline CDR1 and CDR2 sequences are SGHAT and FQNNGV. Losses at the gene ends were 5 bases for V and 4 bases for J; bases not matched to a gene: 4. The CDR3 is made up of 15 amino acids. CDR3 residues: CASSKDRGPTGELFF. CDR3 DNA: TGTGCCAGCAGCAAAGACAGGGGGCCCACCGGGGAGCTGTTTTTT. The whole variable domain, filled in from reference TRBV11-2 and TRBJ2-2, reads EAGVAQSPRYKIIEKRQSVAFWCNPISGHATLYWYQQILGQGPKLLIQFQNNGVVDDSQLPKDRFSAERLKGVDSTLKIQPAKLEDSAVYLCASSKDRGPTGELFFGEGSRLTVL.

The chain combines TRBV20-1 with TRBJ2-3, with 11 bases fitting TRBD2. The CDR3 is 15 amino acids. The junction had 7 bases not matched to a gene; V was cut back by 5 bases and J by 3 bases. The germline gives CDR1 DFQATT, CDR2 SNEGSKA (reference sequence). The CDR3 nucleotides are TGCAGTGCTGTTACTAGCGGGAGAAGAACAGATACGCAGTATTTT. This encodes CSAVTSGRRTDTQYF.

This clonotype occurred a few times. V and J are TRBV21-1 and TRBJ2-1. TRBV21-1 is reported as a pseudogene. The CDR3 has 16 residues. This chain's CDR3 is CASSSPTGLLYNEQFF. The CDR3 DNA sequence: TGTGCCAGCAGCAGTCCAACGGGTCTTCTCTACAATGAGCAGTTCTTC.